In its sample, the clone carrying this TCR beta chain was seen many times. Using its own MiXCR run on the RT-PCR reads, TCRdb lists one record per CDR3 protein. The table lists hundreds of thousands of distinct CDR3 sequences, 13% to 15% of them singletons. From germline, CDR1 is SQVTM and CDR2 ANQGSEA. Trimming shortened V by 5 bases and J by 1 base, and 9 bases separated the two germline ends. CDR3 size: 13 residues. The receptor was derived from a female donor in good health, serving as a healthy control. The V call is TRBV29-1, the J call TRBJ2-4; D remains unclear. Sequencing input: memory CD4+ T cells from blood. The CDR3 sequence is CSVFHGAKNIQYF. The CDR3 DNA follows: TGCAGCGTTTTCCATGGGGCCAAAAACATTCAGTACTTC.